These 24 T cell receptor beta chains came from one sample sequenced in a study of blood T cell repertoires in COVID-19. The protocol was immunoSEQ multiplex PCR, while the TCRdb copy is restricted to in-frame clones and leaves out a portion. The sample contains some 200,000 clones, roughly 94% of which appear only once. The source material was peripheral blood. These receptors all come from a man aged 25-45 years with COVID-19, enrolled during active disease.

This sequence joins TRBV5-1 and TRBJ1-4, with 9 bases identical to TRBD1. Germline V lookup: CDR1 SGHRS, CDR2 YFSETQ. The CDR3 runs 15 residues. V shed 0 bases, J shed 5 bases, and the junction held 2 bases outside the gene matches. CDR3 amino acids: CASSLVGTGNEKLFF. The CDR3 coding sequence is TGCGCCAGCAGCTTGGTTGGGACAGGGAATGAAAAACTGTTTTTT.

This clone has just a few counts. The rearrangement links TRBV5-6 to TRBJ2-7; 7 positions match TRBD1. This CDR3 is built from 13 residues. V lost 1 base to trimming and J lost 6 bases; unmatched junction nucleotides: 4. In germline, CDR1 is SGHDT, CDR2 YYEEEE. The CDR3: CASSLRGLGEQYF. In DNA, the CDR3 is TGTGCCAGCAGCTTGAGGGGGCTCGGCGAGCAGTACTTC.

The chain links TRBV7-9 to TRBJ1-1; 10 nucleotides match TRBD1. Per the germline V gene, CDR1 is SEHNR and CDR2 is FQNEAQ (reference sequence). The CDR3 is 14 amino acids. V was pared by 5 bases and J by 6 bases, with 6 bases of the junction left unmatched. The CDR3 DNA follows: TGTGCCAGCAGCCCCGCCGGGACAGGGGCTGAAGCTTTCTTT. Protein sequence: CASSPAGTGAEAFF.

The CDR3 DNA is TGTGCCAGCAGCTTAGGAGCCTTCAATGAGCAGTTCTTC. Protein: CASSLGAFNEQFF. The chain employs TRBV7-9 and TRBJ2-1; D gene ambiguous. Trimming removed 1 base at V and 6 bases at J, with 7 bases between. Germline CDR1 and CDR2: SEHNR and FQNEAQ (reference sequence). This CDR3 contains 13 residues.

The chain links TRBV9 to TRBJ2-7; possibly TRBD1 for D (6 bases). The germline V and J ends were trimmed by 3 bases and 4 bases, with 14 bases remaining between them. This CDR3 is built from 14 residues. Germline lookup yields CDR1 SGDLS and CDR2 YYNGEE. The CDR3 sequence: CASSAPGQGYEQYF. CDR3 DNA: TGTGCCAGCAGCGCACCGGGACAAGGATACGAGCAGTACTTC.

This clone was picked up a small number of times. The chain recombines TRBV5-4 with TRBJ1-2; 7 bases fit TRBD1. The V segment lost 4 bases and the J segment 2 bases; nucleotides outside the gene matches: 8. This CDR3 has 15 amino acids. Germline lookup yields CDR1 SGHNT and CDR2 YYREEE (reference sequence). This chain's CDR3 is CASSPAVGGNYGYTF. CDR3 bases: TGTGCCAGCAGCCCCGCGGTAGGGGGCAACTATGGCTACACCTTC.

The chain carries TRBV9 and TRBJ1-6; the D gene is possibly TRBD1 (5 bases). CDR3 length equals 13 residues. The germline V gene has CDR1 SGDLS and CDR2 YYNGEE. Trimming stripped 3 bases from V and 10 bases from J, with 11 bases between. CDR3 sequence (DNA): TGTGCCAGCAGCGCAGGCCAGGGATCACCCCTCCACTTT. It is translated as CASSAGQGSPLHF.

The chain links TRBV27 to TRBJ1-4; 8 bases match TRBD1. The V gene's germline CDR1 is MNHEY and CDR2 SMNVEV (reference sequence). V lost 6 bases and J lost 4; bases outside the gene matches: 7. The CDR3 extends over 15 amino acids. Here the CDR3 reads CASRPRTGFNEKLFF. The CDR3, as DNA: TGTGCCAGCAGACCCCGGACAGGGTTTAATGAAAAACTGTTTTTT. The full variable domain, completed using reference TRBV27 and TRBJ1-4, is EAQVTQNPRYLITVTGKKLTVTCSQNMNHEYMSWYRQDPGLGLRQIYYSMNVEVTDKGDVPEGYKVSRKEKRNFPLILESPSPNQTSLYFCASRPRTGFNEKLFFGSGTQLSVL.

V usage is TRBV20-1 and J usage is TRBJ2-4, with D tentatively TRBD2 (7 bases). The CDR3 has 13 residues. Looked up from germline, CDR1 is DFQATT and CDR2 is SNEGSKA (reference sequence). The V gene lost 5 bases and the J gene lost 7 bases, with 15 bases spanning the gap. This CDR3 reads CSAGVKGGNIQYF. In nucleotides, the CDR3 is TGCAGTGCTGGTGTTAAGGGGGGGAACATTCAGTACTTC.

The chain links TRBV5-1 to TRBJ1-2; 11 bases map to TRBD1. Germline CDR1 and CDR2: SGHRS and YFSETQ. CDR3 length: 14 residues. Trimming cost V 0 bases and J 8 bases; bases outside gene matches: 3. CDR3 protein: CASSLGTGGSGYTF. The CDR3 DNA sequence: TGCGCCAGCAGCTTGGGGACAGGGGGCTCCGGCTACACCTTC.

This chain connects TRBV7-9 to TRBJ1-5; weak D call: TRBD1 (5 bases). Germline V gene sequence: CDR1 SEHNR, CDR2 FQNEAQ (reference sequence). The CDR3 is 16 amino acids. The V and J ends lost 1 base and 0 bases respectively, with 10 bases between them. CDR3 in DNA: TGTGCCAGCAGCTTAGGGGGCAGCCATAGCAATCAGCCCCAGCATTTT. Protein product: CASSLGGSHSNQPQHF.

The rearrangement links TRBV9 to TRBJ1-2; D not resolved. Germline V gene sequence: CDR1 SGDLS, CDR2 YYNGEE. The CDR3 covers 17 residues. V lost 1 base to trimming and J lost 2 bases, with 18 bases between them. CDR3 sequence (DNA): TGTGCCAGCAGCGTATACGGGGAGGCAGACCCAAACTATGGCTACACCTTC. This sequence encodes CASSVYGEADPNYGYTF.

In this sample, this clone turned up once. The chain recombines TRBV7-9 with TRBJ1-3; 8 positions agree with TRBD1. V was pared by 5 bases and J by 0 bases, with 12 bases of the junction left unmatched. This CDR3 is built from 18 residues. Germline loops: CDR1 SEHNR, CDR2 FQNEAQ (reference sequence). CDR3 sequence (DNA): TGTGCCAGCAGCACCTCCCGACAGGGGTCGAGCTCTGGAAACACCATATATTTT. Its protein is CASSTSRQGSSSGNTIYF.

The chain combines TRBV27 with TRBJ2-7; 7 bases are a match to TRBD1. The CDR3 totals 14 residues. V gave up 4 bases and J gave up 6 bases; unmatched junction bases: 9. Germline lookup yields CDR1 MNHEY and CDR2 SMNVEV (reference sequence). The CDR3 DNA reads TGTGCCAGCAGTTCGGACAGGAGGTCCCTCGAGCAGTACTTC. Residues: CASSSDRRSLEQYF.

The chain carries TRBV12-3 or TRBV12-4 and TRBJ1-2, with TRBD1 matching over 7 bases. The CDR3 covers 13 residues. V lost 6 bases to trimming and J lost 7 bases; unmatched junction nucleotides: 8. The CDR3 protein is CASSPRDSGGYTF. For the CDR3, the DNA is TGTGCCAGCAGCCCCAGGGACAGCGGTGGCTACACCTTC.

V gene TRBV5-1 combines with J gene TRBJ1-3, with a weak D call TRBD1 (6 bases). Germline V gives CDR1 SGHRS, CDR2 YFSETQ. V lost 1 base and J lost 0, with 11 bases in between. CDR3 size: 16 residues. The CDR3 is CASSLTGSVSGNTIYF. The CDR3 nucleotides read TGCGCCAGCAGCTTGACAGGGAGCGTCTCTGGAAACACCATATATTTT.

The gene calls are TRBV27 and TRBJ2-5, with 9 bases fitting TRBD2. J gave up 1 base and V 4 bases, and 4 bases lay outside the gene matches. Looked up from germline, CDR1 is MNHEY and CDR2 is SMNVEV (reference sequence). The CDR3 length is 15 residues. CDR3 DNA: TGTGCCAGCAGTTCCTTAGCGGGGGCCCAAGAGACCCAGTACTTC. This gives the protein CASSSLAGAQETQYF.

The genes are TRBV5-4 and TRBJ2-2; D is ambiguous. CDR3 size: 15 residues. The germline CDR1 and CDR2 sequences are SGHNT and YYREEE (reference sequence). Trimming removed 1 base at V and 6 bases at J, with 13 bases between. CDR3 sequence (DNA): TGTGCCAGCAGCTTGAAAGGCGTCGAGGCCGGGGAGCTGTTTTTT. Translation: CASSLKGVEAGELFF.

This clone was counted once. The chain employs TRBV18 and TRBJ2-2; 9 bases are a match to TRBD1. After removal of 5 bases from V and 4 bases from J, the junction contained 8 bases not matched to a gene. CDR1 is KGHSH, CDR2 LQKENI, per germline. The CDR3 runs to 16 residues. The CDR3 region is CASSTGQGSTTGELFF. The CDR3 DNA is TGTGCCAGCTCAACGGGACAGGGTTCGACCACCGGGGAGCTGTTTTTT. Full variable domain (remainder filled in from reference TRBV18 and TRBJ2-2): NAGVMQNPRHLVRRRGQEARLRCSPMKGHSHVYWYRQLPEEGLKFMVYLQKENIIDESGMPKERFSAEFPKEGPSILRIQQVVRGDSAAYFCASSTGQGSTTGELFFGEGSRLTVL.

The chain uses TRBV11-2 and TRBJ1-3, with 10 nucleotides matching TRBD1. The V and J ends lost 6 bases and 1 base, in that order; junction bases with no gene match: 6. CDR3 length: 16 residues. Germline CDR1 reads SGHAT; CDR2 reads FQNNGV. DNA of the CDR3: TGTGCCAGCAGTCCGACAGGGGGCATTTCTGGAAACACCATATATTTT. This codes for CASSPTGGISGNTIYF.

V usage is TRBV30 and J usage is TRBJ2-7; TRBD1 aligns across 7 bases. Trimming cost V 0 bases and J 2 bases; bases outside gene matches: 19. The germline V gene has CDR1 GTSNPN and CDR2 SVGIG (reference sequence). The CDR3 is 19 residues long. CDR3 in DNA: TGTGCCTGGAGTGTATGGCAGGGGGTGGGATCGTCATCTACCTACGAGCAGTACTTC. Its translation: CAWSVWQGVGSSSTYEQYF.

J is TRBJ1-3 and V is TRBV2; D is perhaps TRBD1 (6 bases). This CDR3 is built from 15 residues. Trimming removed 2 bases from V and 0 bases from J, with 8 bases in between. Germline values: CDR1 SNHLY, CDR2 FYNNEI. The CDR3 DNA sequence: TGTGCCAGCAGTGAACGGACAGTCTCTGGAAACACCATATATTTT. It yields the protein CASSERTVSGNTIYF.

The rearrangement joins TRBV5-4 to TRBJ2-7, with D unresolved. Germline V gene lookup returns CDR1 SGHNT and CDR2 YYREEE (reference sequence). Trimming took 2 bases from V and 2 from J, leaving 8 bases between them. The CDR3 has 13 amino acids. In DNA form, the CDR3 reads TGTGCCAGCAGCTTTGACTTAACCTACGAGCAGTACTTC. It encodes CASSFDLTYEQYF.

The chain uses TRBV5-1 and TRBJ2-2, with TRBD1 identical over 10 bases. Trimming took 3 bases from V and 4 from J; bases not matched to a gene: 15. The CDR3 is made up of 19 amino acids. The germline V gene has CDR1 SGHRS and CDR2 YFSETQ. The CDR3 region has the DNA TGCGCCAGCAGCTCCCACTCACCTCGACAGGGGGCAGGCACCGGGGAGCTGTTTTTT. This codes for CASSSHSPRQGAGTGELFF. Full variable domain (outside the CDR3, taken from reference TRBV5-1 and TRBJ2-2): KAGVTQTPRYLIKTRGQQVTLSCSPISGHRSVSWYQQTPGQGLQFLFEYFSETQRNKGNFPGRFSGRQFSNSRSEMNVSTLELGDSALYLCASSSHSPRQGAGTGELFFGEGSRLTVL.